The sample holds many counts of the clone carrying this T cell receptor beta chain. No antigen is known for it. Trimming at V came to 3 bases and at J to 7 bases, leaving 12 bases not matched to a gene. This CDR3 has 16 amino acids. The germline CDR1 and CDR2 sequences are MNHNS and SASEGT. The data derive from a study of T cells in Graves' hyperthyroidism and ophthalmopathy. Findings and limits, study-wide: By a 13 V-J model, ophthalmopathy was set apart from stable hyperthyroidism.

The CDR3 regions of TCR beta were amplified from RNA transcripts. Using the HTBI primer set, a first-round RT-PCR was run on the TCR CDR3. TCRdb ran MiXCR on the multiplex PCR reads and lists one entry per CDR3 protein. The repertoire holds approximately 420,000 distinct CDR3 sequences, around 13% seen once, with 5% to 6% in the top ten. Diagnoses were made from clinical symptoms, serum measures (thyroxine and TRAb), thyroid ultrasound and orbital computed tomography. PBMCs came from around 9.7 ml fresh peripheral blood. The TCR was taken from a woman between 18 and 29 years old with Graves' hyperthyroidism. Input material: blood. The chain combines TRBV6-1 with TRBJ2-1; 7 positions match TRBD1. The CDR3 DNA is TGTGCCAGCAGTGATATACCGGGACAGTATTCGAATGAGCAGTTCTTC. Protein sequence: CASSDIPGQYSNEQFF.